This TCR beta chain appears in the sequencing data of a study of blood T cell repertoires in COVID-19. The wider study: There were acute and convalescent COVID-19 samples, and they came from the United States, Italy and Spain. In each case, the material was cDNA or gDNA derived from T cells, B-cell-depleted T cells, or PBMCs.

Per the study methods: From reference gene primer amplification, estimates of nucleated cell counts were derived. TCRdb keeps only in-frame clones here, not all; method: immunoSEQ multiplex PCR. V and J calls and clone size follow that table, whereas D and trimming were derived from the DNA. The sample holds fewer than 200,000 clones; 81% are singletons and the top ten take 12%. This clone was recorded once. The CDR3 extends over 15 amino acids. With V trimmed by 5 bases and J by 4 bases, 7 bases remained unmatched. Germline V gives CDR1 MNHEY, CDR2 SVGAGI. Patients from Seattle were sampled longitudinally, starting during active infection.

The rearrangement uses TRBV6-5 and TRBJ1-5; 8 nucleotides match TRBD1. Input material: peripheral blood. The sequence derives from a woman of 80 years or more with COVID-19, enrolled during active disease. The CDR3 nucleotides are TGTGCCAGCAGTCCGCCAGGGGGCTCGAATCAGCCCCAGCATTTT. It specifies CASSPPGGSNQPQHF.